The 8 T cell receptor beta chains reported below all come from one sample, sequenced in a study of T cells in Graves' hyperthyroidism and ophthalmopathy (dated by TCRdb to about 2019). The library was made by multiplex PCR. The sequencer listed for this sample is Illumina HiSeq 2000. TCR beta CDR3 regions were amplified from RNA transcripts. For the first round of RT-PCR on the TCR CDR3, the HTBI primer set was used together with the Qiagen OneStep RT-PCR kit. The public sequencing data were trimmed at Q25 with fastp and processed into clonotypes with MiXCR by TCRdb, which kept only in-frame beta chains. Rows are unified per CDR3 protein, each entry keeping the most common DNA and genes. In all, the sample holds a few hundred thousand distinct CDR3 sequences, and around 50% of those were seen once. Around two fifths of the sample belongs to the ten largest clones. The material sequenced was peripheral blood or thyroid tissue (not recorded which). All receptors come from an adult woman with Graves' disease, either hyperthyroidism or ophthalmopathy (not recorded which).

The rearrangement joins TRBV29-1 to TRBJ2-2; a possible D gene is TRBD1 (6 bases). Trimming pared 2 bases from V and 4 bases from J, leaving 17 bases between. The length of the CDR3 is 16 residues. The germline V gene encodes CDR1 SQVTM and CDR2 ANQGSEA. CDR3 bases: TGCAGCGTTGAATACCGGGACCAGGGGAGCACCGGGGAGCTGTTTTTT. This codes for CSVEYRDQGSTGELFF.

CDR3 in DNA: TGTGCCAGCAGTTACGCCGGGACAGACTACGAGCAGTACTTC. As protein: CASSYAGTDYEQYF. V is TRBV6-5 and J is TRBJ2-7, with TRBD1 identical over 7 bases. The germline CDR1 and CDR2 sequences are MNHEY and SVGAGI. There are 14 residues in the CDR3. Unmatched junction bases numbered 4, after V lost 2 bases and J lost 3 bases.

The chain links TRBV6-1 to TRBJ2-2, with a possible D match to TRBD2 (6 bases). The CDR3 totals 14 residues. Germline values: CDR1 MNHNS, CDR2 SASEGT. Trimming removed 4 bases at V and 7 bases at J, with 13 bases between. CDR3 amino acids: CASSGSGVRGELFF. CDR3 bases: TGTGCCAGCAGTGGGTCGGGGGTACGCGGGGAGCTGTTTTTT.

This clonotype was seen repeatedly, ten times or more. The rearrangement links TRBV7-9 to TRBJ1-3, with D hard to call. V lost 4 bases, J lost 4 bases, and 14 bases lay in between. Per germline, CDR1 SEHNR and CDR2 FQNEAQ (reference sequence). The CDR3 has 15 amino acids. CDR3 protein: CASSYPERQGNTIYF. CDR3 DNA sequence: TGTGCCAGCAGCTATCCGGAACGCCAGGGAAACACCATATATTTT.

The chain links TRBV20-1 to TRBJ2-5; tentative D call: TRBD1 (6 bases). This CDR3 is built from 17 residues. The V and J ends lost 3 bases and 0 bases respectively, with 20 bases between them. The germline CDR1 and CDR2 sequences are DFQATT and SNEGSKA (reference sequence). CDR3 sequence reads: CSASPDRLNAYQETQYF. CDR3 nucleotides: TGCAGTGCTAGCCCCGACAGGCTTAACGCGTACCAAGAGACCCAGTACTTC.

The chain combines TRBV2 with TRBJ1-4; D perhaps matches TRBD1 (5 bases). The germline CDR1 and CDR2 sequences are SNHLY and FYNNEI. V was shortened by 6 bases and J by 8 bases, with 19 bases between the two germline ends. The CDR3 contains 15 residues. The CDR3 protein is CASRAEVRVGEKLFF. The CDR3 nucleotides read TGTGCCAGCAGAGCAGAGGTCAGGGTTGGCGAAAAACTGTTTTTT.

With regard to this clonotype: A much larger clone differs by one base, so this may be a read error. This chain links TRBV29-1 with TRBJ2-3; the D call may be TRBD1 or TRBD2 (6 bases each). The CDR3 is 14 amino acids. CDR1 is SQVTM, CDR2 ANQGSEA, per germline. CDR3 DNA sequence: TGCGGCGTTGAAGGGGGGTTAGCCACAGATACGCAGTATTTT. This translates into CGVEGGLATDTQYF.

The genes are TRBV18 and TRBJ1-3; TRBD1 is a possible D gene (5 bases). The CDR3 covers 15 residues. V dropped 3 bases and J dropped 0 bases, with 9 bases sitting between them. Germline V gene data show CDR1 as KGHSH and CDR2 as LQKENI. The CDR3 sequence: CASSPGQGSGNTIYF. CDR3 bases: TGTGCCAGCTCACCCGGGCAGGGCTCTGGAAACACCATATATTTT.